The 28 T cell receptor beta chains in this list originate from one sample, sequenced in a study of PD-L1 blockade in urothelial cancer. Sequencing used immunoSEQ multiplex PCR; TCRdb keeps in-frame clones, though not all of them. This sample yields approximately 100,000 clones, of which about 91% are seen a single time; approximately 0.88% belongs to the top ten. The source was PBMCs, collected around atezolizumab (anti-PD-L1) treatment. The receptors originated from a woman of 80 years or more with urothelial cancer.

The chain recombines TRBV7-3 with TRBJ2-3, with 11 bases aligning to TRBD2. The CDR3 has 16 amino acids. Per germline, CDR1 SGHTA and CDR2 FQGTGA. Unmatched junction bases numbered 9, after V lost 6 bases and J lost 4 bases. CDR3 sequence reads: CASSQNSGRAADTQYF. The CDR3 nucleotides read TGTGCCAGCAGTCAGAATAGCGGGAGGGCCGCAGATACGCAGTATTTT.

The rearrangement joins TRBV6-1 to TRBJ2-1; 15 bases match TRBD2. The germline gives CDR1 MNHNS, CDR2 SASEGT. Trimming cost V 4 bases and J 8 bases; bases outside gene matches: 3. The CDR3 is made up of 15 amino acids. The CDR3 is CASSGTSGRADEQFF. The CDR3 coding sequence is TGTGCCAGCAGTGGGACTAGCGGGAGGGCTGATGAGCAGTTCTTC.

V and J are TRBV5-8 and TRBJ2-1; 11 positions match TRBD2. V trimming: 4 bases; J trimming: 3 bases; junction bases outside the gene matches: 6. The germline V gene has CDR1 SGHTS and CDR2 YDEGEE. CDR3 length: 16 amino acids. CDR3 sequence: CASSLGLAGYYNEQFF. CDR3 coding DNA: TGTGCCAGCAGCCTTGGACTAGCGGGCTACTACAATGAGCAGTTCTTC.

J is TRBJ1-5 and V is TRBV2, with D perhaps TRBD1 (6 bases). CDR1 SNHLY and CDR2 FYNNEI come from the germline V gene. V was clipped by 0 bases and J by 4 bases, with 7 bases between them. This CDR3 is 14 amino acids long. The CDR3 here is CASSEATGNQPQHF. Written as DNA, the CDR3 is TGTGCCAGCAGTGAAGCCACAGGGAATCAGCCCCAGCATTTT.

This chain joins TRBV19 and TRBJ1-2, with D uncertain. V gave up 5 bases and J gave up 4 bases, with 14 bases separating them. Germline loops: CDR1 LNHDA, CDR2 SQIVND (reference sequence). The CDR3 has 14 amino acids. CDR3 amino acids: CASSHEGRIYGYTF. Here the CDR3 DNA reads TGTGCCAGTAGTCATGAAGGCAGGATCTATGGCTACACCTTC.

The chain uses TRBV15 and TRBJ2-3; D unclear. CDR1 is LNHNV and CDR2 is YYDKDF in the germline V gene (reference sequence). Trimming cost V 2 bases and J 2 bases, with 2 bases left between them. The CDR3 extends over 12 amino acids. In nucleotides, the CDR3 is TGTGCCACCAGCAGACTCACAGATACGCAGTATTTT. Protein product: CATSRLTDTQYF. Variable domain in full (rest from reference TRBV15 and TRBJ2-3): DAMVIQNPRYQVTQFGKPVTLSCSQTLNHNVMYWYQQKSSQAPKLLFHYYDKDFNNEADTPDNFQSRRPNTSFCFLDIRSPGLGDTAMYLCATSRLTDTQYFGPGTRLTVL.

The chain has TRBV2 and TRBJ2-1; D perhaps matches TRBD1 (6 bases). The CDR3 contains 12 residues. Germline V CDR1 and CDR2: SNHLY, FYNNEI. The ends were cut back, 10 bases at V and 4 bases at J, with 11 bases in the middle. The CDR3 reads CAMADRYNEQFF. As DNA, the CDR3 is TGTGCCATGGCGGACAGATACAATGAGCAGTTCTTC.

The chain combines TRBV21-1 with TRBJ2-7; TRBD2 reflects the table's D call only, with no check against the DNA. TRBV21-1 is classified as a pseudogene. This CDR3 contains 16 residues. CDR3 DNA: TGTGCCAGCAGCAAAAAGCGGGAGGCCAACTCCTACGAGCAGTACTTC. This gives the protein CASSKKREANSYEQYF.

Of note for this clone: Its ends do not fully match the called genes, so a read error is possible. This chain joins TRBV5-4 and TRBJ1-1; possibly TRBD1 for D (5 bases). Germline V gene lookup returns CDR1 SGHNT and CDR2 YYREEE (reference sequence). The CDR3 is made up of 15 amino acids. The CDR3 loop is CASSWGTGRNSEAFF. DNA for the CDR3: TGTGCCAGCAGCTGGGGGACGGGGAGGAACAGTGAAGCTTTCTTT.

The V gene is TRBV6-1, the J gene TRBJ1-5; 7 nucleotides agree with TRBD1. CDR3 size: 14 residues. The V gene's germline CDR1 is MNHNS and CDR2 SASEGT. V lost 10 bases to trimming and J lost 0 bases; unmatched junction nucleotides: 6. The CDR3 DNA reads as TGTGCCACTCGAGACAGGGCTAGCAATCAGCCCCAGCATTTT. Translation: CATRDRASNQPQHF.

The V and J genes are TRBV5-5 and TRBJ1-5, with 7 bases lining up with TRBD1. Germline CDR1 and CDR2: SGHKS and YYEKEE (reference sequence). The V and J ends lost 3 bases and 4 bases, in that order; junction bases with no gene match: 7. The CDR3 is made up of 15 amino acids. CDR3 in amino acids: CASSWGTAQNQPQHF. In DNA form, the CDR3 reads TGTGCCAGCAGCTGGGGGACAGCCCAAAATCAGCCCCAGCATTTT.

CDR3 sequence: CASSENFAGPQHF. The CDR3 DNA reads as TGTGCCAGCAGTGAAAACTTCGCGGGGCCCCAGCATTTT. This rearrangement joins TRBV6-1 to TRBJ1-5; D is ambiguous. Looked up from germline, CDR1 is MNHNS and CDR2 is SASEGT. CDR3 length: 13 residues. Trimming stripped 2 bases from V and 9 bases from J, with 11 bases between.

This clone showed up just once. The chain employs TRBV5-1 and TRBJ1-3, with no clear D. The V end lost 4 bases, the J end lost 1 base, and 12 bases lay between the germline ends. This CDR3 region has 15 residues. Germline V CDR1 and CDR2: SGHRS, YFSETQ. The CDR3 region has the DNA TGCGCCAGCAGCCCGGAACCGGGTTCTGGAAACACCATATATTTT. This gives the protein CASSPEPGSGNTIYF.

The chain has TRBV19 and TRBJ2-2; 8 positions agree with TRBD1. CDR3 length equals 16 residues. Germline CDR1 LNHDA, CDR2 SQIVND (reference sequence). Losses at the gene ends were 6 bases for V and 1 base for J; bases not matched to a gene: 7. Here the CDR3 DNA reads TGTGCCAGTAGGGCCCGACAGGGGATGAACACCGGGGAGCTGTTTTTT. This sequence encodes CASRARQGMNTGELFF.

V is TRBV30 and J is TRBJ1-3; D is possibly TRBD1 (6 bases). The CDR3 consists of 14 residues. The V gene's germline CDR1 is GTSNPN and CDR2 SVGIG (reference sequence). Trimming stripped 1 base from V and 4 bases from J, with 11 bases between. The chain's CDR3 is CAWSAGTTGNTIYF. As DNA, the CDR3 is TGTGCCTGGAGTGCCGGGACAACAGGAAACACCATATATTTT.

The chain recombines TRBV18 with TRBJ1-5, with 8 bases identical to TRBD1. J gave up 0 bases and V 3 bases, and 4 bases lay outside the gene matches. In germline, CDR1 is KGHSH, CDR2 LQKENI. The length of the CDR3 is 16 residues. This chain's CDR3 is CASSPDRGSSNQPQHF. DNA of the CDR3: TGTGCCAGCTCACCCGACAGGGGCAGTAGCAATCAGCCCCAGCATTTT.

The chain carries TRBV5-1 and TRBJ2-1, with D perhaps matching TRBD2 (8 bases). This CDR3 contains 16 residues. Germline loops: CDR1 SGHRS, CDR2 YFSETQ. The V end was cut by 3 bases, the J end by 4 bases, with 17 bases between. The CDR3 DNA reads TGCGCCAGCAGCTCAGGGGGGTCGGGAGGGTACAATGAGCAGTTCTTC. Protein product: CASSSGGSGGYNEQFF.

The V gene is TRBV5-1, the J gene TRBJ2-7; 11 bases fit TRBD2. The CDR3 contains 14 residues. The trim removed 4 bases at V and 3 bases at J, leaving 3 bases unmatched. The germline V gene encodes CDR1 SGHRS and CDR2 YFSETQ. In DNA form, the CDR3 reads TGCGCCAGCAGCCACGGGACTAGCGGCTACGAGCAGTACTTC. Residues: CASSHGTSGYEQYF.

Worth noting for this clone: This specimen includes other DNA sequences encoding the same CDR3. The chain is built from TRBV19 and TRBJ1-5; the match to TRBD1 covers 8 bases. V lost 4 bases to trimming and J lost 1 base; unmatched junction nucleotides: 3. This CDR3 has 15 amino acids. CDR1 and CDR2 (germline): LNHDA, SQIVND (reference sequence). The CDR3 DNA sequence: TGTGCCAGTAGTACTACAGGGGGAAGCAATCAGCCCCAGCATTTT. Translating it yields CASSTTGGSNQPQHF.

The V and J genes are TRBV30 and TRBJ1-2; TRBD1 might be the D (5 bases). Trimming took off 2 bases at V and 3 bases at J, with 7 bases between the two ends. Per the germline V gene, CDR1 is GTSNPN and CDR2 is SVGIG (reference sequence). The CDR3 runs to 12 residues. The CDR3 region is CAWSIGDYGYTF. The CDR3 coding sequence is TGTGCCTGGAGTATAGGGGACTATGGCTACACCTTC.

The chain recombines TRBV6-1 with TRBJ2-7; 7 positions agree with TRBD2. The germline V gene has CDR1 MNHNS and CDR2 SASEGT. This CDR3 spans 17 amino acids. The ends lost 1 base at V and 6 bases at J; junction bases unmatched: 15. The CDR3 DNA reads TGTGCCAGCAGTGAAGGCTGGGAGGGATACATGGGCGGCGAGCAGTACTTC. This codes for CASSEGWEGYMGGEQYF.

The rearrangement joins TRBV5-1 to TRBJ2-2, with D possibly TRBD2 on 6 matching bases. CDR3 size: 16 residues. Germline V gene data show CDR1 as SGHRS and CDR2 as YFSETQ. Trimming stripped 0 bases from V and 3 bases from J, with 12 bases between. The CDR3 sequence is CASSLVRGSDTGELFF. In nucleotides, the CDR3 is TGCGCCAGCAGCTTGGTTCGGGGGAGTGACACCGGGGAGCTGTTTTTT.

The chain carries TRBV7-9 and TRBJ2-5; D ambiguous. The CDR3 loop spans 13 amino acids. From germline, CDR1 is SEHNR and CDR2 FQNEAQ (reference sequence). Trimming removed 1 base at V and 4 bases at J, with 7 bases between. CDR3 nucleotide sequence: TGTGCCAGCAGCTTAGTCGGTCTAGAGACCCAGTACTTC. Protein: CASSLVGLETQYF.

J is TRBJ2-1 and V is TRBV28; a weak D match, TRBD1 (5 bases). The germline V gene has CDR1 MDHEN and CDR2 SYDVKM. The CDR3 covers 11 residues. Between the trimmed V and J ends, which lost 5 bases and 10 bases, there was a span of 9 bases. The CDR3 sequence is CASSSNREQFF. Here the CDR3 DNA reads TGTGCCAGCAGTAGCAACAGGGAGCAGTTCTTC.

The rearrangement links TRBV7-8 to TRBJ1-2; 8 bases are shared with TRBD1. Germline trimming cut 5 bases from V and 2 bases from J; bases unmatched to any gene: 4. The CDR3 covers 14 residues. The V gene's germline CDR1 is SGHVS and CDR2 FQNEAQ. CDR3: CASSGQGRNYGYTF. CDR3 bases: TGTGCCAGCAGCGGACAGGGTAGGAACTATGGCTACACCTTC.

This chain joins TRBV5-6 and TRBJ2-3; TRBD2 is a possible D gene (5 bases). The CDR3 is 15 residues long. Per the germline V gene, CDR1 is SGHDT and CDR2 is YYEEEE. With 2 bases removed from V and 0 bases from J, the gap between germline ends came to 10 bases. The CDR3 is CASSFVGGSTDTQYF. The CDR3 nucleotides are TGTGCCAGCAGCTTCGTGGGCGGGAGCACAGATACGCAGTATTTT.

The genes are TRBV7-9 and TRBJ2-2, with TRBD1 matching over 8 bases. The CDR3 extends over 18 amino acids. V dropped 4 bases and J dropped 0; count of bases not matched to a gene: 10. Germline CDR1 reads SEHNR; CDR2 reads FQNEAQ (reference sequence). The CDR3 here is CASSSPTGEGANTGELFF. CDR3 DNA: TGTGCCAGCAGCTCGCCGACAGGGGAAGGCGCGAACACCGGGGAGCTGTTTTTT.

The chain has TRBV2 and TRBJ2-1; D is unclear. The V gene's germline CDR1 is SNHLY and CDR2 FYNNEI. CDR3 size: 13 residues. V was clipped by 1 base and J by 3 bases, with 4 bases between them. Here the CDR3 DNA reads TGTGCCAGCAGTGAAGACAGCTACAATGAGCAGTTCTTC. Translating it yields CASSEDSYNEQFF.